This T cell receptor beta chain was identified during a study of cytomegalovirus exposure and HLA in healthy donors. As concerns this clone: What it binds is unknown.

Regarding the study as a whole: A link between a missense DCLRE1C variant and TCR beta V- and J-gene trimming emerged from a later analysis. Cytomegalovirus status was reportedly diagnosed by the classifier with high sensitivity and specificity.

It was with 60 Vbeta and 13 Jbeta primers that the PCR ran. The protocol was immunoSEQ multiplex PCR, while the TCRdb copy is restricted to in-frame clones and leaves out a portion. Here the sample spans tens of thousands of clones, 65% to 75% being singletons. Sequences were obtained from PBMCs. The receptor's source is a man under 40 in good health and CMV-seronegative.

The CDR3 bases are TGTGCCACGCAACAGGCGAACACTGAAGCTTTCTTT. It specifies CATQQANTEAFF. The rearrangement links TRBV10-3 to TRBJ1-1; possibly TRBD1 for D (5 bases). CDR1 and CDR2 from the germline V gene are ENHRY and SYGVKD. The CDR3 has 12 amino acids. The V gene lost 10 bases and the J gene lost 1 base, with 10 bases spanning the gap.